These 11 T cell receptor beta chains share one sample of origin, sequenced in a study of regulatory T cells in long-lasting Graves disease. For TCR beta, libraries came from iRepertoire HTBI primers and Arm-PCR of CDR3 regions. One entry per CDR3 protein, called by TCRdb with MiXCR from the multiplex PCR reads. The data show 400,000 to 500,000 distinct CDR3 sequences, roughly 17% seen once. Time point specified: newly diagnosed GD, antithyroid drugs for less than 3 months. Isolated PBMC RNA provided the starting material for the TCR library. In addition, the sample was reused for a study of T cells in Graves' hyperthyroidism and ophthalmopathy.

The specimen comprised peripheral blood mononuclear cells (PBMCs), sampled at new diagnosis, from a patient treated with antithyroid drugs. Receptors originate from a woman under 30 with Graves disease.

This clonotype turned up a few times. The rearrangement links TRBV20-1 to TRBJ2-4; D call uncertain. Germline CDR1 and CDR2: DFQATT and SNEGSKA (reference sequence). The ends were cut back, 2 bases at V and 7 bases at J, with 12 bases in the middle. The CDR3 consists of 13 residues. The CDR3, as DNA: TGCAGTGCTAGATCTGGTCAGGTGAACATTCAGTACTTC. Translating it yields CSARSGQVNIQYF.

The DNA of the CDR3 is TGTGCCAGCAGCTCAGGGTTTATTGGTAGGGGTGGCTACACCTTC. Its translation: CASSSGFIGRGGYTF. The chain links TRBV7-6 to TRBJ1-2; the D gene is possibly TRBD1 (5 bases). Germline CDR1 SGHVS, CDR2 FNYEAQ. CDR3 length equals 15 residues. The V and J ends lost 4 bases and 7 bases respectively, with 19 bases between them. Full variable domain (missing parts from reference TRBV7-6 and TRBJ1-2): GAGVSQSPRYKVTKRGQDVALRCDPISGHVSLYWYRQALGQGPEFLTYFNYEAQQDKSGLPNDRFSAERPEGSISTLTIQRTEQRDSAMYRCASSSGFIGRGGYTFGSGTRLTVV.

V gene TRBV6-1 combines with J gene TRBJ1-1; a weak D match, TRBD1 (6 bases). CDR3 size: 18 residues. The ends were cut back, 6 bases at V and 4 bases at J, with 27 bases in the middle. In germline, CDR1 is MNHNS, CDR2 SASEGT. Here the CDR3 DNA reads TGTGCCAGCAGACGACGGGCAGGGGCTTCTCCGATTTCCACTGAAGCTTTCTTT. It yields the protein CASRRRAGASPISTEAFF.

The CDR3 reads CASSQGQASGNPSQETQYF. For the CDR3, the DNA is TGTGCCAGCAGCCAAGGACAGGCTAGCGGAAATCCCTCTCAAGAGACCCAGTACTTC. The chain has TRBV3-1 and TRBJ2-5; perhaps TRBD2 as D (7 bases). The germline CDR1 and CDR2 sequences are LGHDT and YNNKEL (reference sequence). The V end was cut by 1 base, the J end by 2 bases, with 23 bases between. The CDR3 totals 19 residues.

Comment on this clonotype: A clone one base away is much larger, so this may be a read error. The V gene is TRBV30, the J gene TRBJ2-7, with TRBD2 matching 11 bases. In germline, CDR1 is GTSNPN, CDR2 SVGIG (reference sequence). The CDR3 covers 15 residues. CDR3 DNA sequence: TGTGTCTGGAGTGTACCTAGCGGGAGGACCTACGAGCAGTACTTC. Translating it yields CVWSVPSGRTYEQYF.

The rearrangement links TRBV20-1 to TRBJ2-7; tentatively, D is TRBD2 (5 bases). Germline lookup yields CDR1 DFQATT and CDR2 SNEGSKA (reference sequence). V shed 5 bases and J shed 2 bases, with 16 bases lying between them. The CDR3 consists of 14 residues. CDR3 residues: CSAQYGGRPYEQYF. The CDR3 bases are TGCAGTGCTCAGTACGGAGGCCGGCCCTACGAGCAGTACTTC.

The chain carries TRBV12-3 or TRBV12-4 and TRBJ1-1, with TRBD1 matching over 7 bases. The CDR3 runs to 14 residues. With V trimmed by 2 bases and J by 4 bases, 4 bases remained unmatched. The CDR3 reads CASSLKGAFTEAFF. In DNA, the CDR3 is TGTGCCAGCAGTTTAAAGGGGGCCTTCACTGAAGCTTTCTTT.

This chain links TRBV14 with TRBJ2-7; 11 bases match TRBD1. The CDR3 has 17 residues. The germline gives CDR1 SGHDN, CDR2 FVKESK. V lost 1 base, J lost 4 bases, and 9 bases stayed unmatched. This CDR3 is CASSQVLPGTGGYEQYF. The CDR3 DNA follows: TGTGCCAGCAGCCAAGTCCTCCCCGGGACAGGGGGTTACGAGCAGTACTTC.

This clonotype turned up a few times. V usage is TRBV7-3 and J usage is TRBJ1-5; TRBD1 matches at 9 bases. The CDR3 is made up of 18 amino acids. The junction had 11 bases not matched to a gene; V was cut back by 1 base and J by 4 bases. Germline loops: CDR1 SGHTA, CDR2 FQGTGA. In DNA form, the CDR3 reads TGTGCCAGCAGCTTAAAGGGGCAGACAGGGGGTCTAAATCAGCCCCAGCATTTT. The encoded protein is CASSLKGQTGGLNQPQHF.

Ten or more counts support this clonotype. J is TRBJ2-1 and V is TRBV7-8; TRBD1 is a possible D gene (5 bases). The CDR3 consists of 15 residues. CDR1 SGHVS and CDR2 FQNEAQ come from the germline V gene. Trimming pared 3 bases from V and 0 bases from J, leaving 9 bases between. This chain's CDR3 is CASSFGQRSYNEQFF. CDR3 bases: TGTGCCAGCAGCTTCGGACAACGCTCCTACAATGAGCAGTTCTTC.

In this sample, this clonotype turned up many times. The chain has TRBV27 and TRBJ1-1; 8 bases match TRBD1. The CDR3 runs to 16 residues. Looked up from germline, CDR1 is MNHEY and CDR2 is SMNVEV (reference sequence). Trimming took 8 bases from V and 5 from J; bases not matched to a gene: 16. The CDR3 region has the DNA TGTGCCAGCCACCCCTCGGCAGGGGGCTTGGGGACTGAAGCTTTCTTT. This encodes CASHPSAGGLGTEAFF.